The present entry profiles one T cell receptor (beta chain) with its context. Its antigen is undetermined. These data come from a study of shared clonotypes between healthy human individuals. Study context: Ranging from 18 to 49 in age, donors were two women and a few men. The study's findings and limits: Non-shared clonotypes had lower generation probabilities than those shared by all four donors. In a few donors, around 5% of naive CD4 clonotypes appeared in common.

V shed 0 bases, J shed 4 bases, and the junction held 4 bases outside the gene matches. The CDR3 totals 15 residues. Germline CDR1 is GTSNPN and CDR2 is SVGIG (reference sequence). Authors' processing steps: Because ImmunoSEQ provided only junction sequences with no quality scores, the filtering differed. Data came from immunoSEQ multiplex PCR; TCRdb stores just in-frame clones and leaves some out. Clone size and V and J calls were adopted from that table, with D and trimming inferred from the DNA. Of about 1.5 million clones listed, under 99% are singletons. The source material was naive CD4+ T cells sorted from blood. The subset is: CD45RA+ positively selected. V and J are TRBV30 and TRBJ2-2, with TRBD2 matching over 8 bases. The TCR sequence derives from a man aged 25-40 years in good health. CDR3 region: CAWSVALAGTGELFF. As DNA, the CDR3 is TGTGCCTGGAGTGTAGCCCTAGCGGGCACCGGGGAGCTGTTTTTT. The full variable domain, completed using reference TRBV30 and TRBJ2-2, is SQTIHQWPATLVQPVGSPLSLECTVEGTSNPNLYWYRQAAGRGLQLLFYSVGIGQISSEVPQNLSASRPQDRQFILSSKKLLLSDSGFYLCAWSVALAGTGELFFGEGSRLTVL.